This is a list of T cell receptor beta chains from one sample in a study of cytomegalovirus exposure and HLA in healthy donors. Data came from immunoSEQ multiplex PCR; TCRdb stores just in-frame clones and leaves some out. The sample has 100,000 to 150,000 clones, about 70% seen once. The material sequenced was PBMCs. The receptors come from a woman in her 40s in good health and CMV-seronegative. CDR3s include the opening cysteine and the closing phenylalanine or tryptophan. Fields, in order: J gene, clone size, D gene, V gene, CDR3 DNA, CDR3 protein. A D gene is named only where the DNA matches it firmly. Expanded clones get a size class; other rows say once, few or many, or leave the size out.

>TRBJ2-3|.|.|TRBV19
TGTGCCAGTAGCGCGGGGAGGCCTAGCACAGATACGCAGTATTTT
CASSAGRPSTDTQYF
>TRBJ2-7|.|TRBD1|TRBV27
TGTGCCCACAGGGGACACCTCAACTCCTACGAGCAGTACTTC
CAHRGHLNSYEQYF
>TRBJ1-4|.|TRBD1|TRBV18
TGTGCCAGCTCAGCGGGACAGGGAGGTACTAATGAAAAACTGTTTTTT
CASSAGQGGTNEKLFF
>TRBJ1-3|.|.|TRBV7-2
TGTGCCAGCAGCGTCCGCCAAACTCAACCTGGAAACACCATATATTTT
CASSVRQTQPGNTIYF
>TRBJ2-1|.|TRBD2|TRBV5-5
TGTGCCAGCAGCTTGACCACGCCTAGCGGGAGAACCGATGAGCAGTTCTTC
CASSLTTPSGRTDEQFF
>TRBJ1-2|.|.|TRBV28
TGTGCCAGCAGCCAAAACCACGCGAGGGTGGGCTACACCTTC
CASSQNHARVGYTF
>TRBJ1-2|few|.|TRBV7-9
TGTTCCAGCAGCTTGGCTAGGACCGGGGTAAATTATGGCTACACCTTC
CSSSLARTGVNYGYTF
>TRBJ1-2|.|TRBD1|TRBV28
TGTGCCAGCAGTTCGGGCAGGGGGCGACTTTATGGCTACACCTTC
CASSSGRGRLYGYTF
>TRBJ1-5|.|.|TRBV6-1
TGTGCCAGCAACCCGGACAGAATTAATCAGCCCCAGCATTTT
CASNPDRINQPQHF
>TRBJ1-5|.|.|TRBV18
TGTGCCAGCTCGCCGGACAGCAGAAATCAGCCCCAGCATTTT
CASSPDSRNQPQHF
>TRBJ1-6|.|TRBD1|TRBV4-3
TGCGCCAGCAGCCTCTCGGACAGGGCTTTTAATTCACCCCTCCACTTT
CASSLSDRAFNSPLHF
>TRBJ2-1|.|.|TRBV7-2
TGTGCCAGCAGCCCGACTCGGCGGGATGCGGGGGAGCAGTTCTTC
CASSPTRRDAGEQFF
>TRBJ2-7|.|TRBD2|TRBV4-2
TGTGCCAGCAGCCAAGAAGCGGGGCTCACCTACGAGCAGTACTTC
CASSQEAGLTYEQYF
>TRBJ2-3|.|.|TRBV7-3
TGTGCCAGCAGCCCAAACGGGGATACGCAGTATTTT
CASSPNGDTQYF
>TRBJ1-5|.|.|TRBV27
TGTGCCAGCAGTTTCGGTTCAGGGGTTGGCCAGCCCCAGCATTTT
CASSFGSGVGQPQHF
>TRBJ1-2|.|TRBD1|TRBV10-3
TGTGCCATCAGTGAGGGACAGGGGGACTATGGCTACACCTTC
CAISEGQGDYGYTF
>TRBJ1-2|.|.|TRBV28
TGTGCCAGCGGGACAATAATGAGGGATGGCTACACCTTC
CASGTIMRDGYTF
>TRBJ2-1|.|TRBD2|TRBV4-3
TGCGCCAGCAGCCAAGCCAGCCGACTAGCGGGAGCCCCTGAGCAGTTCTTC
CASSQASRLAGAPEQFF
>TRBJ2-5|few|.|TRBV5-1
TGCGCCAGCAGCTTGGCTCCGGGACTATCCGGGGGCGTCGAGACCCAGTACTTC
CASSLAPGLSGGVETQYF
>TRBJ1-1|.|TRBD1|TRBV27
TGTGCCAGCAGTCTTTCCGGGACAGCCTTTTCGGGCACTGAAGCTTTCTTT
CASSLSGTAFSGTEAFF
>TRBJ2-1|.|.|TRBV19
TGTGCCAGTAGTATTCGAGGGCGAGGTGTCGATGAGCAGTTCTTC
CASSIRGRGVDEQFF
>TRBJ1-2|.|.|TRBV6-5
TGTGCCAGCAGTCCACAGGGTTATGGCTACACCTTC
CASSPQGYGYTF
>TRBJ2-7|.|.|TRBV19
TGTGCACGGTCGAGGGCAGCCTACGAGCAGTACTTC
CARSRAAYEQYF
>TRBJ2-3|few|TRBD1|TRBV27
TGTGCCAGCAGTTTGGACAGGAGAAGCACAGATACGCAGTATTTT
CASSLDRRSTDTQYF
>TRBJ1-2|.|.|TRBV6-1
TGTGCCAGCAGTGAAAAGACAGACCACTATGGCTACACCTTC
CASSEKTDHYGYTF
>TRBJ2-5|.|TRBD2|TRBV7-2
TGTGCCAGCAGCTTCGATCGGGGGGTAGAGACCCAGTACTTC
CASSFDRGVETQYF
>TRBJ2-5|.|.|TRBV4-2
TGTGCCAGCAGCCAAGATCGGCCGGGTCAAGAGACCCAGTACTTC
CASSQDRPGQETQYF
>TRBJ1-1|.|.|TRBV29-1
TGCAGCGTTGGTTTTGGGGGCGCCGGACCTTCGGAAGCTTTCTTT
CSVGFGGAGPSEAFF
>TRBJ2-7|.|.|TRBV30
TGCGACCAGAAGGCGGCATACGAGCAGTACTTC
CDQKAAYEQYF
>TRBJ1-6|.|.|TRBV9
TGTGCCAGCAGCGTATCCAGGGGCCTGGAGGAACCCCTCCACTTT
CASSVSRGLEEPLHF
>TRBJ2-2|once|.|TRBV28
TGTGCCAGCAGTTTGGGCGGGACGAACACCGGGGAGCTGTTTTTT
CASSLGGTNTGELFF
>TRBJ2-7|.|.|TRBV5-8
TGTGCCAGCAGCCAGGGCCAGAAGGTCCCCGAGCAGTACTTC
CASSQGQKVPEQYF
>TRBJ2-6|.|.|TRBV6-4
TGTGCCAGCAGTGTAACGGGGGACTCTGGGGCCAACGTCCTGACTTTC
CASSVTGDSGANVLTF
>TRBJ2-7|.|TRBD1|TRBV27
TGTGCCAGCAGCTCATTGACAGGGGGCTCCTACGAGCAGTACTTC
CASSSLTGGSYEQYF
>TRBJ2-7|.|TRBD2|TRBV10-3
TGTGCCATCCTGACTAGCGGGGGCTACGAGCAGTACTTC
CAILTSGGYEQYF
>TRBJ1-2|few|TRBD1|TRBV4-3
TGCGCCAGCAGCCAGAACGACAGGGTTCCCTATGGCTACACCTTC
CASSQNDRVPYGYTF
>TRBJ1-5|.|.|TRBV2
TGTGCCAGCACGGGACCGGACGGGAGTCAGCCCCAGCATTTT
CASTGPDGSQPQHF
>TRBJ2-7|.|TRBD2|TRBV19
TGTGCCAGTAGTATAGGTAGCGGGAAGGTCTCCGAGCAGTACTTC
CASSIGSGKVSEQYF
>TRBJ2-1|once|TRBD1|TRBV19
TGTGCCAGTAGTATAGGATGGGACAGTTACAATGAGCAGTTCTTC
CASSIGWDSYNEQFF
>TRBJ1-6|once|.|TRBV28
TGTGCCAGCAGTTTGGGCCGCCGATCAGGCTCCTATAATTCACCCCTCCACTTT
CASSLGRRSGSYNSPLHF
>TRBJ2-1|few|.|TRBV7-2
TGTGCCAGCAGCCTCCGTCCGGGGGTGGATGAGCAGTTCTTC
CASSLRPGVDEQFF
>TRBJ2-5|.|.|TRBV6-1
TGTGCCAGCAGCCGGGACTGGGAGACCCAGTACTTC
CASSRDWETQYF
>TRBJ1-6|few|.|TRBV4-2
TGTGCCAGCAGCCAAGATCCCCTCACAGGGACCAGCTCCTATAATTCACCCCTCCACTTT
CASSQDPLTGTSSYNSPLHF